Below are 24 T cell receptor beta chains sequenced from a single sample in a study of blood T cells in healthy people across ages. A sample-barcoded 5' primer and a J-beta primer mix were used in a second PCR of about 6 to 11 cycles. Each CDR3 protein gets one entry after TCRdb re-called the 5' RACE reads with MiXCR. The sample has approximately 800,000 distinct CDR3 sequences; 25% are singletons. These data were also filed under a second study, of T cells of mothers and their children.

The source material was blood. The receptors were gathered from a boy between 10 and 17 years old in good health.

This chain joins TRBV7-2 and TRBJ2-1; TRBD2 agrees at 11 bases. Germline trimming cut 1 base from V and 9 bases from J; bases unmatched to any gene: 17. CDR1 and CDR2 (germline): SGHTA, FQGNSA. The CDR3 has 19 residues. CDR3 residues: CASSLEPLTSGKWAIEQFF. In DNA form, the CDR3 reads TGTGCCAGCAGCTTAGAGCCTCTGACTAGCGGGAAATGGGCAATTGAGCAGTTCTTC.

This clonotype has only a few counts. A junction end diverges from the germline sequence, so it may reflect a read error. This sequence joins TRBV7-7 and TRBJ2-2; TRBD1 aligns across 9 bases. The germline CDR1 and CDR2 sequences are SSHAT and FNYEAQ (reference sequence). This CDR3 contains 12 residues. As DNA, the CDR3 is TGTGCTAGCAGCTTAACAGGGGGCAGGCTGTTTTTT. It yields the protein CASSLTGGRLFF.

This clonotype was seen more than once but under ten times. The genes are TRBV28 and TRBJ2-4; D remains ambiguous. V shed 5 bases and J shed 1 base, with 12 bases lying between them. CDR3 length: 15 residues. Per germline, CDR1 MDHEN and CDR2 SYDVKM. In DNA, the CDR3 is TGTGCCAGCAGTATCTCGAGTAACGCCAAAAACATTCAGTACTTC. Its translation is CASSISSNAKNIQYF.

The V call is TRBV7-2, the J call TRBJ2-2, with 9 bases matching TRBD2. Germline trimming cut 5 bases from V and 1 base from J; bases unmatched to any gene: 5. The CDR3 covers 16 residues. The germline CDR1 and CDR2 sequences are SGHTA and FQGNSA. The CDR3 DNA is TGTGCCAGCAGCCAGGGACTAGCAATGAACACCGGGGAGCTGTTTTTT. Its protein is CASSQGLAMNTGELFF.

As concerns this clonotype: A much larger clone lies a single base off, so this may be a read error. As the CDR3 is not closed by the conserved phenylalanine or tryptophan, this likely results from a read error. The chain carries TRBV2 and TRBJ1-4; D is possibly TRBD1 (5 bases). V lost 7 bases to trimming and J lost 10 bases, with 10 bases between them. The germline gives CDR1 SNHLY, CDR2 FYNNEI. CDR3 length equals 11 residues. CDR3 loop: CASTPGGKLFL. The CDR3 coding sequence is TGTGCCAGCACCCCCGGGGGAAAACTGTTTCTT.

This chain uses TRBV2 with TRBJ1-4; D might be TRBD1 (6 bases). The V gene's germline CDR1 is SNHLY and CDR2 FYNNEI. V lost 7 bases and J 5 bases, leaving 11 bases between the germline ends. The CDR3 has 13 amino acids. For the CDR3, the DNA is TGTGCCAGCAACAGCCAGGGGAATGAAAAACTGTTTTTT. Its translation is CASNSQGNEKLFF.

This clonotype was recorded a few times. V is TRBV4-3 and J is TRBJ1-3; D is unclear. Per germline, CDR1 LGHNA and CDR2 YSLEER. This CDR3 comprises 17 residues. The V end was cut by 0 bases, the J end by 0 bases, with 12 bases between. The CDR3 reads CASSQDLGSNSGNTIYF. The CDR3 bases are TGCGCCAGCAGCCAAGATCTAGGTTCCAACTCTGGAAACACCATATATTTT.

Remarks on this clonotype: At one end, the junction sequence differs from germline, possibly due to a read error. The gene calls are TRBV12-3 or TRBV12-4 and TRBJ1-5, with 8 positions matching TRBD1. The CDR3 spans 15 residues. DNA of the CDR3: TGTGCCGGCAGTACCGAGGGACAGGAGGGGCAGCCCCAGCATTTT. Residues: CAGSTEGQEGQPQHF.

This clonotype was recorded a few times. The DNA for the CDR3 is TGTGCCAGCAGTTCCGGAGGGGGCGCAAATACGCAGTATTTT. This gives the protein CASSSGGGANTQYF. The rearrangement joins TRBV7-6 to TRBJ2-3; a possible D gene is TRBD1 (7 bases). The CDR3 extends over 14 amino acids. The V end was cut by 6 bases, the J end by 7 bases, with 17 bases between. Germline V gene sequence: CDR1 SGHVS, CDR2 FNYEAQ.

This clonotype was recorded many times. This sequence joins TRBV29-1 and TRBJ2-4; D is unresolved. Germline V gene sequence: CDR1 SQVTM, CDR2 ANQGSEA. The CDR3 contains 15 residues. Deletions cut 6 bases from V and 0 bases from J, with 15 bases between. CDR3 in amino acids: CSVLTSSLAKNIQYF. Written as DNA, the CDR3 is TGCAGCGTCCTAACGTCGTCCCTAGCCAAAAACATTCAGTACTTC. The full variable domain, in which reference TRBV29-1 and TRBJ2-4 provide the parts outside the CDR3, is SAVISQKPSRDICQRGTSLTIQCQVDSQVTMMFWYRQQPGQSLTLIATANQGSEATYESGFVIDKFPISRPNLTFSTLTVSNMSPEDSSIYLCSVLTSSLAKNIQYFGAGTRLSVL.

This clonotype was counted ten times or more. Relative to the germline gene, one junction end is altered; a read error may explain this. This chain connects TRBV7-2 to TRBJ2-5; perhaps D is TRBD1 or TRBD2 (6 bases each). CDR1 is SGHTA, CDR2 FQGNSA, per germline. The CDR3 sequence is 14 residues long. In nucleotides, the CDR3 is TGCGCCAGCAGCTTAGGGGGGTCCCAAGAGACCCAGTACTTC. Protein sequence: CASSLGGSQETQYF.

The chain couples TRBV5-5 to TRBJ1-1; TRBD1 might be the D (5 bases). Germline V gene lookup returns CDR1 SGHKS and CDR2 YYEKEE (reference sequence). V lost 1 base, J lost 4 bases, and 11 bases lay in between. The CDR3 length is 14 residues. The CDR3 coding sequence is TGTGCCAGCAGCTTGATTGGGGCGCGCACTGAAGCTTTCTTT. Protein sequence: CASSLIGARTEAFF. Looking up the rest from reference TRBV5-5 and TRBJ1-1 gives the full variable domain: DAGVTQSPTHLIKTRGQQVTLRCSPISGHKSVSWYQQVLGQGPQFIFQYYEKEERGRGNFPDRFSARQFPNYSSELNVNALLLGDSALYLCASSLIGARTEAFFGQGTRLTVV.

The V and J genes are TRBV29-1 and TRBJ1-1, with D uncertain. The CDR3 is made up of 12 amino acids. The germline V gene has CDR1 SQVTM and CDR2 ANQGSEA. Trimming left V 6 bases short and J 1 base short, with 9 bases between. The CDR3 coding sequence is TGCAGCGTCTTGCTTGGGAACACTGAAGCTTTCTTT. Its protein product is CSVLLGNTEAFF.

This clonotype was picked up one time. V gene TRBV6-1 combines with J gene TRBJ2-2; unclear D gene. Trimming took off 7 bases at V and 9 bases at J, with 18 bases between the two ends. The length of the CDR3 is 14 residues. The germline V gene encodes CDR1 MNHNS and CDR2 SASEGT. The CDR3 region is CASTPAPYAWELFF. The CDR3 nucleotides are TGTGCCAGCACCCCGGCCCCCTACGCCTGGGAGCTGTTTTTT.

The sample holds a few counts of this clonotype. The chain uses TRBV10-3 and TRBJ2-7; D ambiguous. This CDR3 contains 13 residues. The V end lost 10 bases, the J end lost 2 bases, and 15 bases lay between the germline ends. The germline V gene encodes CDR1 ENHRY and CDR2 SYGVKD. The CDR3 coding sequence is TGTGCCACCAGGCCCGCAGAGACCTACGAGCAGTACTTC. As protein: CATRPAETYEQYF.

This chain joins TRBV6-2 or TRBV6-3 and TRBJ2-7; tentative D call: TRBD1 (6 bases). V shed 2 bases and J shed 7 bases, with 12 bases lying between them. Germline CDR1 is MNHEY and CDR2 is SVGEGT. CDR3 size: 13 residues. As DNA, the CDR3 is TGTGCCAGCAGTTACAACAGGGTGGCTGAGCAGTACTTC. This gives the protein CASSYNRVAEQYF.

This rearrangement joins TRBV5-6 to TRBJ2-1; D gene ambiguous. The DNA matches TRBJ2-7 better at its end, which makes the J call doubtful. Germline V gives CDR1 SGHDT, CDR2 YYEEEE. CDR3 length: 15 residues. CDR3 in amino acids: CASSLGQILTYEQYF. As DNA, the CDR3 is TGTGCCAGCAGCTTGGGTCAGATACTAACCTACGAGCAGTACTTC.

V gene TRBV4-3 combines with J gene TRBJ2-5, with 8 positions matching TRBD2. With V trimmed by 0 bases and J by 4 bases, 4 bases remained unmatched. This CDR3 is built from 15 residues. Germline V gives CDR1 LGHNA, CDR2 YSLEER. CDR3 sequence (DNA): TGCGCCAGCAGCCAAGATGCCGCGGGGGGAGAGACCCAGTACTTC. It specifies CASSQDAAGGETQYF.

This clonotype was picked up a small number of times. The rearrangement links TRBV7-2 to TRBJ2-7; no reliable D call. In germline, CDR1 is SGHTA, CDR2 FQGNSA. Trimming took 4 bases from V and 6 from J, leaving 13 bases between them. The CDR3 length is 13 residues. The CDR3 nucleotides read TGTGCCAGCAGCTCTACGATGACCCGCGAGCAGTACTTC. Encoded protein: CASSSTMTREQYF.

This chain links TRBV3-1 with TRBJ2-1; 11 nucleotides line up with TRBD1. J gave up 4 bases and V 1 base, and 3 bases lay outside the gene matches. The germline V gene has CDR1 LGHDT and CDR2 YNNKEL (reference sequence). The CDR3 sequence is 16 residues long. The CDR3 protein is CASSQVGQGGYNEQFF. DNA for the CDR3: TGTGCCAGCAGCCAAGTGGGACAGGGGGGGTACAATGAGCAGTTCTTC.

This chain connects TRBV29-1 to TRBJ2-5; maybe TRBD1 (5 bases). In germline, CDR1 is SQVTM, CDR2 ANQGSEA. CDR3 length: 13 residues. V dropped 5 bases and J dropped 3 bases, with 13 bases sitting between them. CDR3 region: CSVPIGVEETQYF. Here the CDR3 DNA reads TGCAGCGTTCCCATAGGGGTGGAAGAGACCCAGTACTTC. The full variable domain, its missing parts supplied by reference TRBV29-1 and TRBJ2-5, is SAVISQKPSRDICQRGTSLTIQCQVDSQVTMMFWYRQQPGQSLTLIATANQGSEATYESGFVIDKFPISRPNLTFSTLTVSNMSPEDSSIYLCSVPIGVEETQYFGPGTRLLVL.

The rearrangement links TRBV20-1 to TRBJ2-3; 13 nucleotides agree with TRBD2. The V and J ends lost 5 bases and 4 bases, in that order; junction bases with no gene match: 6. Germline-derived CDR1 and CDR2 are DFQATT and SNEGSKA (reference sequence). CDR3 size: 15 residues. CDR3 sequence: CSAGRTSGSADTQYF. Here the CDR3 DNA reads TGCAGTGCTGGTAGGACTAGCGGGAGCGCAGATACGCAGTATTTT.

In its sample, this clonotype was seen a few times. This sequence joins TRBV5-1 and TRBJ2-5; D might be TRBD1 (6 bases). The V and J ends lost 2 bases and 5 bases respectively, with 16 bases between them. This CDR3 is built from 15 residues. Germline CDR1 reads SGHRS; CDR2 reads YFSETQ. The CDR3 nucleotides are TGCGCCAGCAGCTTAGGACAGCTGCCAATTGAGACCCAGTACTTC. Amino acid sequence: CASSLGQLPIETQYF.

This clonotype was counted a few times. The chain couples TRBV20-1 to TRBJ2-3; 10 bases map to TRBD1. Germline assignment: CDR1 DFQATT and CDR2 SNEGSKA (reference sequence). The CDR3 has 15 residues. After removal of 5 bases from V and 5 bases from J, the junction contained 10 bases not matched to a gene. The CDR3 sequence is CSAAPGQGIQDTQYF. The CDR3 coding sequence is TGCAGTGCTGCCCCGGGACAGGGGATTCAAGATACGCAGTATTTT.